What follows is one T cell receptor beta chain and its context. Its antigen is unidentified. The CDR3 has 14 amino acids. J was trimmed by 5 bases and V by 8 bases; bases with no gene match: 7. These data belong to a study of T cell repertoires in cytomegalovirus infection. TCRdb reprocessed the reads via MiXCR and lists one record per CDR3 protein. The sample carries about half a million distinct CDR3 sequences, around a third recorded once. Findings and caveats of the study: The response measured ex vivo was dominated by TCR beta clonotypes (HLA-C-restricted and CMV-specific). There were carriers of CMV plus the relevant HLA, and cumulative public TCR beta family frequency identified them.

V gene TRBV5-3 combines with J gene TRBJ2-7; 13 bases are shared with TRBD2. TRBV5-3 is an open reading frame, and its role is uncertain. The starting material was cultured PBMCs, obtained from culture after CMV antigen stimulation. The TCR originated in a human donor in good health (CMV status not recorded). Some clones in this sample may be carry-over from other donors' samples. The CDR3 region is CASSIGLAGDEQYV. CDR3 DNA: TGTGCCAGCAGCATAGGACTAGCGGGAGACGAGCAGTACGTC.